One sample yielded the 23 T cell receptor beta chains listed below, sequenced in a study of T-cell memory formation after mild COVID-19. Each CDR3 protein gets one entry after TCRdb re-called the 5' RACE reads with MiXCR. This table has 200,000 to 250,000 distinct CDR3 sequences, around 10% appearing once. Input material: PBMCs or a T cell subset sorted from them (not recorded which). The origin of the receptors is a man younger than 30 who had mild COVID-19 (a few samples of this study predate the infection). Cell type and time point are not known.

The gene calls are TRBV4-1 and TRBJ2-1; unclear D gene. CDR1 MGHRA and CDR2 YSYEKL come from the germline V gene. The CDR3 length is 14 residues. Trimming cost V 3 bases and J 6 bases, with 12 bases left between them. In DNA, the CDR3 is TGCGCCAGCAGCCAGGTAGATGACGGCAATGAGCAGTTCTTC. Residues: CASSQVDDGNEQFF.

This clonotype came up many times. This sequence joins TRBV5-1 and TRBJ2-1, with 9 bases lining up with TRBD2. The V gene end was trimmed by 0 bases and the J gene end by 3 bases; junction bases not matched to a gene: 1. In germline, CDR1 is SGHRS, CDR2 YFSETQ. The CDR3 consists of 15 residues. DNA of the CDR3: TGCGCCAGCAGCTTGGGACTAGCGGACTACAATGAGCAGTTCTTC. Amino acid sequence: CASSLGLADYNEQFF.

The chain joins TRBV11-2 to TRBJ1-5, with 7 bases identical to TRBD1. The germline V gene encodes CDR1 SGHAT and CDR2 FQNNGV. The V and J ends lost 3 bases and 4 bases, in that order; junction bases with no gene match: 3. This CDR3 spans 14 amino acids. CDR3: CASSFLQGNQPQHF. Written as DNA, the CDR3 is TGTGCCAGCAGCTTTTTACAGGGGAATCAGCCCCAGCATTTT.

This clonotype was observed a few times. The rearrangement uses TRBV7-2 and TRBJ1-6; D gene ambiguous. Germline values: CDR1 SGHTA, CDR2 FQGNSA. The V end lost 0 bases, the J end lost 8 bases, and 5 bases lay between the germline ends. The CDR3 spans 13 residues. Here the CDR3 reads CASSLATYSPLHF. CDR3 nucleotides: TGTGCCAGCAGCTTAGCGACTTATTCACCCCTCCACTTT.

V gene TRBV18 combines with J gene TRBJ2-1; D is perhaps TRBD1 or TRBD2 (6 bases each). The V gene lost 3 bases and the J gene lost 1 base, with 19 bases spanning the gap. The CDR3 totals 18 residues. Germline V gene data show CDR1 as KGHSH and CDR2 as LQKENI. The CDR3, as DNA: TGTGCCAGCTCACCGCCTAGGGGAGAGGGGGGATCCTACAATGAGCAGTTCTTC. Encoded protein: CASSPPRGEGGSYNEQFF. Combining the CDR3 with reference TRBV18 and TRBJ2-1 gives the whole variable domain NAGVMQNPRHLVRRRGQEARLRCSPMKGHSHVYWYRQLPEEGLKFMVYLQKENIIDESGMPKERFSAEFPKEGPSILRIQQVVRGDSAAYFCASSPPRGEGGSYNEQFFGPGTRLTVL.

This clonotype appeared many times. The CDR3 nucleotides read TGTGCCAGCAGGGGACAGGGAGGCGGGGAGCTGTTTTTT. Its translation is CASRGQGGGELFF. This chain uses TRBV2 with TRBJ2-2; 9 nucleotides line up with TRBD1. This CDR3 spans 13 amino acids. J gave up 7 bases and V 6 bases, and 3 bases lay outside the gene matches. Germline CDR1 is SNHLY and CDR2 is FYNNEI.

V usage is TRBV11-2 and J usage is TRBJ2-1; 7 nucleotides agree with TRBD2. V lost 3 bases to trimming and J lost 7 bases; unmatched junction nucleotides: 9. Germline-derived CDR1 and CDR2 are SGHAT and FQNNGV. This CDR3 has 15 amino acids. CDR3 sequence (DNA): TGTGCCAGCAGCTTCGGGGGGACGAATTGGAATGAGCAGTTCTTC. Its translation: CASSFGGTNWNEQFF.

This clonotype came up a few times. In DNA form, the CDR3 reads TGTGCCAGCAGTCGGCAAGGGTCCCGAAACATTCAGTACTTC. Its protein product is CASSRQGSRNIQYF. The V and J genes are TRBV6-6 and TRBJ2-4; D is uncertain. CDR3 size: 14 residues. The germline V gene encodes CDR1 MNHNY and CDR2 SVGAGI (reference sequence). Trimming stripped 5 bases from V and 6 bases from J, with 14 bases between.

There are a few counts of this clonotype. The V and J genes are TRBV9 and TRBJ2-1; 9 bases line up with TRBD2. Germline V gives CDR1 SGDLS, CDR2 YYNGEE. There are 16 residues in the CDR3. Trimming took 3 bases from V and 0 from J; bases not matched to a gene: 4. Here the CDR3 reads CASSARAGGSYNEQFF. CDR3 nucleotides: TGTGCCAGCAGCGCCCGAGCGGGGGGCTCCTACAATGAGCAGTTCTTC.

The chain has TRBV5-1 and TRBJ1-4; no reliable D call. The CDR3 sequence is 14 residues long. The germline CDR1 and CDR2 sequences are SGHRS and YFSETQ. The germline V and J ends were trimmed by 3 bases and 7 bases, with 13 bases remaining between them. The CDR3 bases are TGCGCCAGCAGCTCGGGTTCGGGCTCTGAAAAACTGTTTTTT. Its translation is CASSSGSGSEKLFF.

This rearrangement joins TRBV2 to TRBJ2-3, with 7 bases identical to TRBD2. Germline V gives CDR1 SNHLY, CDR2 FYNNEI. The V segment lost 7 bases and the J segment 0 bases; nucleotides outside the gene matches: 4. The CDR3 is 14 residues long. CDR3 DNA: TGTGCCAGCAATAGCGGGCCCAGCACAGATACGCAGTATTTT. This encodes CASNSGPSTDTQYF.

The CDR3 DNA reads TGCGCCAGCAGCCAAGGCATTGATTCCTACGAGCAGTACTTC. Translation: CASSQGIDSYEQYF. V is TRBV4-3 and J is TRBJ2-7; no definite D call. This CDR3 is built from 14 residues. Trimming removed 1 base from V and 1 base from J, with 8 bases in between. From germline, CDR1 is LGHNA and CDR2 YSLEER.

In this sample, this clonotype turned up a few times. The V gene is TRBV6-5, the J gene TRBJ2-3; D uncertain. This CDR3 has 13 residues. Germline V gene lookup returns CDR1 MNHEY and CDR2 SVGAGI. V lost 6 bases to trimming and J lost 0 bases, with 7 bases between them. The CDR3 nucleotides read TGTGCCAGCAGAAAGACGAGCACAGATACGCAGTATTTT. This gives the protein CASRKTSTDTQYF.

This clonotype was observed a handful of times. V usage is TRBV20-1 and J usage is TRBJ1-1; the D is unclear. V dropped 4 bases and J dropped 4 bases, with 16 bases sitting between them. Germline CDR1 is DFQATT and CDR2 is SNEGSKA (reference sequence). The CDR3 extends over 14 amino acids. For the CDR3, the DNA is TGCAGTGCTACCTTTGGGCGGGAGGGCACTGAAGCTTTCTTT. Protein sequence: CSATFGREGTEAFF.

V usage is TRBV4-1 and J usage is TRBJ2-7, with D uncertain. The CDR3 is 14 amino acids. V was pared by 1 base and J by 1 base, with 8 bases between. Germline V lookup: CDR1 MGHRA, CDR2 YSYEKL. The CDR3 DNA reads as TGCGCCAGCAGCCAAGTCGCAGGTTCCTACGAGCAGTACGTC. Residues: CASSQVAGSYEQYV.

This clonotype was counted many times. The chain combines TRBV5-1 with TRBJ2-3; 8 bases fit TRBD1. V lost 4 bases, J lost 1 base, and 5 bases stayed unmatched. Germline loops: CDR1 SGHRS, CDR2 YFSETQ. The length of the CDR3 is 15 residues. The CDR3 sequence: CASSPEGQGTDTQYF. DNA for the CDR3: TGCGCCAGCAGCCCAGAGGGACAGGGCACAGATACGCAGTATTTT.

CDR3 sequence reads: CASSQDGVTDTQYF. DNA for the CDR3: TGTGCCAGCAGCCAAGATGGTGTCACAGATACGCAGTATTTT. The chain couples TRBV14 to TRBJ2-3; D call uncertain. Germline lookup yields CDR1 SGHDN and CDR2 FVKESK. Trimming left V 0 bases short and J 2 bases short, with 6 bases between. The CDR3 runs 14 residues. Together with reference TRBV14 and TRBJ2-3, the CDR3 gives the full variable domain: EAGVTQFPSHSVIEKGQTVTLRCDPISGHDNLYWYRRVMGKEIKFLLHFVKESKQDESGMPNNRFLAERTGGTYSTLKVQPAELEDSGVYFCASSQDGVTDTQYFGPGTRLTVL.

The CDR3 protein is CASSPRGYSNQPQHF. CDR3 sequence (DNA): TGTGCCAGCAGCCCAAGGGGTTATAGCAATCAGCCCCAGCATTTT. The chain couples TRBV7-2 to TRBJ1-5; maybe TRBD1 (5 bases). The CDR3 covers 15 residues. Germline-derived CDR1 and CDR2 are SGHTA and FQGNSA. V was pared by 5 bases and J by 0 bases, with 11 bases between.

The V and J genes are TRBV20-1 and TRBJ1-6; a possible D gene is TRBD1 (5 bases). This CDR3 has 11 residues. Trimming removed 7 bases from V and 14 bases from J, with 15 bases in between. Per germline, CDR1 DFQATT and CDR2 SNEGSKA (reference sequence). The CDR3 region is CSVHGGSSLHF. The DNA for the CDR3 is TGCAGTGTTCACGGGGGAAGCTCCCTCCACTTT.

The CDR3 loop is CASSPRPNTEAFF. The CDR3 DNA is TGTGCCAGCTCACCACGGCCGAACACTGAAGCTTTCTTT. J is TRBJ1-1 and V is TRBV18, with D hard to call. V lost 1 base and J lost 1, with 4 bases in between. This CDR3 has 13 residues. Germline CDR1 is KGHSH and CDR2 is LQKENI.

V gene TRBV9 combines with J gene TRBJ2-2, with TRBD2 matching 8 bases. Germline V gives CDR1 SGDLS, CDR2 YYNGEE. The junction had 11 bases not matched to a gene; V was cut back by 4 bases and J by 6 bases. The CDR3 extends over 16 amino acids. The CDR3 DNA follows: TGTGCCAGCAGCCCGCCGGGACTAGGTCTCTCCGGGGAGCTGTTTTTT. Translating gives CASSPPGLGLSGELFF. The complete variable domain, with remaining parts taken from reference TRBV9 and TRBJ2-2, reads DSGVTQTPKHLITATGQRVTLRCSPRSGDLSVYWYQQSLDQGLQFLIQYYNGEERAKGNILERFSAQQFPDLHSELNLSSLELGDSALYFCASSPPGLGLSGELFFGEGSRLTVL.

This clonotype showed up just a few times. The genes are TRBV27 and TRBJ1-5; TRBD1 agrees at 9 bases. CDR3 size: 15 residues. The J segment lost 4 bases and the V segment lost 3 bases, leaving 4 bases of the junction unmatched. CDR1 MNHEY and CDR2 SMNVEV come from the germline V gene (reference sequence). This CDR3 reads CASSFGTGHNQPQHF. The CDR3 DNA sequence: TGTGCCAGCAGTTTCGGGACAGGGCATAATCAGCCCCAGCATTTT.

This clonotype was found a few times. This CDR3 reads CASSTGVNYGYTF. CDR3 DNA: TGTGCCAGCAGTACAGGAGTTAACTATGGCTACACCTTC. The J gene is TRBJ1-2, the V gene TRBV11-2; perhaps TRBD1 as D (5 bases). The CDR3 runs to 13 residues. Germline assignment: CDR1 SGHAT and CDR2 FQNNGV. V shed 6 bases and J shed 1 base, with 9 bases lying between them.